This entry concerns a single TCR beta chain. Its antigen is unknown. This clone may be a read error of a much larger clone one base away. The conserved final phenylalanine or tryptophan is absent from the CDR3, which likely points to a read error. This record comes from a study of blood T cells in healthy people across ages. Study findings and constraints: Not knowing donor CMV status may have confounded expanded clonotype changes. Naive T cell percentage showed a strong correlation with the diversity of TCR beta.

Then a second PCR, running roughly 7 to 11 cycles, was carried out with a sample-barcoded 5' primer and a J-beta primer mix. TCRdb used MiXCR to reprocess the 5' RACE reads, holding one entry per CDR3 protein. There are hundreds of thousands of distinct CDR3 sequences in the sample; 29% occur only once, and 17% lies in the top ten. In germline, CDR1 is SGHTA, CDR2 FQGNSA. Trimming removed 1 base from V and 4 bases from J; junction bases left unmatched: 7. The CDR3 loop spans 16 amino acids. This chain uses TRBV7-2 with TRBJ1-5; 7 nucleotides agree with TRBD1. The specimen was blood. The source is a woman older than 75 in good health. As DNA, the CDR3 is TGTGCCAGCAGCTTAGAACAGGGGATTCGAAATCAGCCCCAGCATCTT. Translation: CASSLEQGIRNQPQHL.